Listed here are 26 T cell receptor beta chains from one sample, sequenced in a study of cytomegalovirus exposure and HLA in healthy donors. Amplification used 60 Vbeta primers and 13 Jbeta primers. TCRdb's copy holds only in-frame clones and misses some; the assay was immunoSEQ multiplex PCR. The sample lists 150,000 or so clones; over 80% were seen once. Sample: PBMCs. The receptors originated from a man between 45 and 60 years old in good health and CMV-seropositive.

The rearrangement joins TRBV6-1 to TRBJ1-1; D is ambiguous. The CDR3 length is 14 residues. V dropped 5 bases and J dropped 4 bases, with 14 bases sitting between them. Germline assignment: CDR1 MNHNS and CDR2 SASEGT. This chain's CDR3 is CASSYSEGGTEAFF. Here the CDR3 DNA reads TGTGCCAGCAGTTATTCTGAGGGCGGCACTGAAGCTTTCTTT.

V and J are TRBV14 and TRBJ2-5, with TRBD1 matching 9 bases. Trimming cost V 5 bases and J 5 bases; bases outside gene matches: 9. Per germline, CDR1 SGHDN and CDR2 FVKESK. This CDR3 region has 15 residues. The CDR3 DNA reads as TGTGCCAGCAGCGGTCGACAGGGGGTGGAGGAGACCCAGTACTTC. The encoded protein is CASSGRQGVEETQYF.

The chain is built from TRBV10-2 and TRBJ2-3; 7 bases align to TRBD2. The CDR3 is 18 amino acids. Germline V gene sequence: CDR1 WSHSY, CDR2 SAAADI. Unmatched junction bases numbered 13, after V lost 2 bases and J lost 2 bases. CDR3: CASSELGTTMMNTDTQYF. The DNA of the CDR3 is TGCGCCAGCAGTGAGCTCGGGACTACCATGATGAACACAGATACGCAGTATTTT.

The V and J genes are TRBV4-2 and TRBJ1-2; 9 nucleotides match TRBD1. CDR1 and CDR2 (germline): LGHNA, YNFKEQ. Germline trimming cut 3 bases from V and 7 bases from J; bases unmatched to any gene: 3. CDR3 length: 13 amino acids. The CDR3 DNA is TGTGCCAGCAGCCACGGGACAGGGAGTGGCTACACCTTC. This gives the protein CASSHGTGSGYTF.

This sequence joins TRBV5-1 and TRBJ1-2; weak D call: TRBD1 (5 bases). V was trimmed by 0 bases and J by 3 bases, leaving 12 bases between them. This CDR3 has 15 amino acids. Looked up from germline, CDR1 is SGHRS and CDR2 is YFSETQ. The CDR3 sequence: CASSLERVGHYGYTF. CDR3 bases: TGCGCCAGCAGCTTGGAAAGGGTGGGGCACTATGGCTACACCTTC.

The V gene is TRBV9, the J gene TRBJ1-3, with D tentatively TRBD1 (5 bases). The CDR3 consists of 15 residues. Germline loops: CDR1 SGDLS, CDR2 YYNGEE. Trimming took off 1 base at V and 2 bases at J, with 10 bases between the two ends. The CDR3 DNA reads TGTGCCAGCAGCGTACGGTCGGGGGCTGGAAACACCATATATTTT. It specifies CASSVRSGAGNTIYF.

For this clone: The junction departs from germline at one end; a sequencing error may be responsible. This chain uses TRBV11-2 with TRBJ2-1; TRBD2 agrees at 8 bases. The germline CDR1 and CDR2 sequences are SGHAT and FQNNGV. This CDR3 is built from 15 residues. The CDR3: CASRLAGSSYNEQFF. The CDR3 bases are TGTGCCAGCAGGTTAGCGGGGAGCTCCTACAATGAGCAGTTCTTC.

This clone was observed a single time. The chain recombines TRBV28 with TRBJ2-7; 11 bases are shared with TRBD2. There are 14 residues in the CDR3. V dropped 8 bases and J dropped 3; count of bases not matched to a gene: 6. The V gene's germline CDR1 is MDHEN and CDR2 SYDVKM. The CDR3 region is CASLGTSGDYEQYF. The CDR3 nucleotides read TGTGCCAGCCTCGGGACTAGCGGAGACTACGAGCAGTACTTC. The whole variable domain, remainder taken from reference TRBV28 and TRBJ2-7, is DVKVTQSSRYLVKRTGEKVFLECVQDMDHENMFWYRQDPGLGLRLIYFSYDVKMKEKGDIPEGYSVSREKKERFSLILESASTNQTSMYLCASLGTSGDYEQYFGPGTRLTVT.

V and J are TRBV4-2 and TRBJ1-1; tentatively, D is TRBD1 (5 bases). CDR3 length: 12 residues. With 0 bases removed from V and 8 bases from J, the gap between germline ends came to 7 bases. From germline, CDR1 is LGHNA and CDR2 YNFKEQ. The CDR3 DNA sequence: TGTGCCAGCAGCCAAGAGGCAGGGGAAGCTTTCTTT. Its protein product is CASSQEAGEAFF.

The chain couples TRBV10-3 to TRBJ2-5; the match to TRBD1 covers 10 bases. TRBJ2-7 matches the DNA end more closely, so the J call is doubtful. This CDR3 has 13 amino acids. CDR1 is ENHRY and CDR2 is SYGVKD in the germline V gene. The CDR3 DNA is TGTGCCGGAGGGACAGGGGCCACCTACGAGCAGTACTTC. Its protein product is CAGGTGATYEQYF.

The V and J genes are TRBV6-1 and TRBJ1-4, with D perhaps matching TRBD1 (5 bases). V was pared by 6 bases and J by 5 bases, with 13 bases between. CDR1 and CDR2 (germline): MNHNS, SASEGT. This CDR3 has 14 amino acids. The CDR3 is CASSLDNSNEKLFF. CDR3 DNA sequence: TGTGCCAGCAGCCTGGACAATAGCAATGAAAAACTGTTTTTT.

This clone has a single count. The chain joins TRBV4-1 to TRBJ2-7; 8 bases fit TRBD2. V shed 1 base, J shed 4 bases, and the junction held 3 bases outside the gene matches. The CDR3 has 14 amino acids. The germline CDR1 and CDR2 sequences are MGHRA and YSYEKL. CDR3 in amino acids: CASSQVTSAYEQYF. CDR3 in DNA: TGCGCCAGCAGCCAAGTGACTAGCGCGTACGAGCAGTACTTC.

The V and J genes are TRBV28 and TRBJ2-1, with 9 bases aligning to TRBD2. The CDR3 is made up of 14 amino acids. V dropped 4 bases and J dropped 9; count of bases not matched to a gene: 7. Germline CDR1 MDHEN, CDR2 SYDVKM. CDR3 loop: CASSSREGRTEQFF. The CDR3 nucleotides are TGTGCCAGCAGTTCGCGGGAGGGCCGCACTGAGCAGTTCTTC.

The chain carries TRBV7-2 and TRBJ2-5; the D is unclear. V was cut by 5 bases and J by 0 bases, with 10 bases left in between. The CDR3 sequence is 14 residues long. Germline values: CDR1 SGHTA, CDR2 FQGNSA. The CDR3 DNA reads as TGTGCCAGCAGCCCCTCGGTGTACCAAGAGACCCAGTACTTC. It specifies CASSPSVYQETQYF.

The CDR3 DNA reads as TGTGCCAGCAGTCCCGGGACTAGCGGACTCCACAATGAGCAGTTCTTC. Its translation: CASSPGTSGLHNEQFF. The chain carries TRBV27 and TRBJ2-1; 11 bases align to TRBD2. Looked up from germline, CDR1 is MNHEY and CDR2 is SMNVEV (reference sequence). The CDR3 is made up of 16 amino acids. V trimming: 5 bases; J trimming: 5 bases; junction bases outside the gene matches: 8.

The J gene is TRBJ1-2, the V gene TRBV20-1; 7 positions match TRBD1. There are 11 residues in the CDR3. Germline values: CDR1 DFQATT, CDR2 SNEGSKA (reference sequence). The CDR3 loop is CSPRQGGGYTF. For the CDR3, the DNA is TGCAGCCCAAGACAGGGCGGTGGCTACACCTTC.

This sequence joins TRBV5-4 and TRBJ2-3, with D unclear. Per the germline V gene, CDR1 is SGHNT and CDR2 is YYREEE (reference sequence). Trimming removed 4 bases at V and 0 bases at J, with 12 bases between. This CDR3 spans 15 amino acids. CDR3 sequence: CASSPGRGSTDTQYF. The CDR3 DNA reads as TGTGCCAGCAGCCCCGGTCGCGGAAGCACAGATACGCAGTATTTT.

The chain uses TRBV7-9 and TRBJ1-2, with 7 bases matching TRBD1. Germline CDR1 reads SEHNR; CDR2 reads FQNEAQ (reference sequence). The CDR3 has 14 amino acids. After removal of 5 bases from V and 7 bases from J, the junction contained 10 bases not matched to a gene. The CDR3 protein is CASSVTGLVGGYTF. CDR3 DNA sequence: TGTGCCAGCAGCGTGACAGGGTTAGTGGGTGGCTACACCTTC.

This clone is a singleton in its sample. V is TRBV9 and J is TRBJ2-7; maybe TRBD1 (6 bases). Germline lookup yields CDR1 SGDLS and CDR2 YYNGEE. The CDR3 totals 14 residues. V was pared by 4 bases and J by 3 bases, with 14 bases between. CDR3 coding DNA: TGTGCCAGCAGCAAAGAGGTAGGGGGCTACGAGCAGTACTTC. Amino acid sequence: CASSKEVGGYEQYF.

This clone showed up just a few times. At one end, the junction sequence differs from germline, possibly due to a read error. The CDR3 sequence: CASSLMDRGTGELFF. CDR3 bases: TGTGCTAGCAGCTTAATGGACAGGGGGACCGGGGAGCTGTTTTTT. V is TRBV7-7 and J is TRBJ2-2; 10 bases are a match to TRBD1. Germline V lookup: CDR1 SSHAT, CDR2 FNYEAQ (reference sequence). The CDR3 has 15 residues.

The V and J genes are TRBV15 and TRBJ2-1; perhaps TRBD2 as D (6 bases). Trimming took off 2 bases at V and 4 bases at J, with 15 bases between the two ends. This CDR3 region has 16 residues. Germline loops: CDR1 LNHNV, CDR2 YYDKDF (reference sequence). CDR3 sequence: CATSRLPGAQYNEQFF. The CDR3 region has the DNA TGTGCCACCAGCAGATTGCCGGGAGCCCAATACAATGAGCAGTTCTTC.

The chain carries TRBV7-2 and TRBJ1-4, with TRBD1 identical over 9 bases. Per the germline V gene, CDR1 is SGHTA and CDR2 is FQGNSA. V dropped 2 bases and J dropped 5; count of bases not matched to a gene: 9. CDR3 length: 17 residues. For the CDR3, the DNA is TGTGCCAGCAGCTTACGACCCACAGGGGGCAGAAATGAAAAACTGTTTTTT. This translates into CASSLRPTGGRNEKLFF.

V and J are TRBV6-6 and TRBJ2-7; D may be TRBD1 (6 bases). V lost 6 bases to trimming and J lost 0 bases, with 15 bases between them. The CDR3 contains 15 residues. Germline CDR1 reads MNHNY; CDR2 reads SVGAGI (reference sequence). CDR3 nucleotides: TGTGCCAGCAGCCCCCGGACAGCGAGCTCCTACGAGCAGTACTTC. Its translation: CASSPRTASSYEQYF.

The chain has TRBV6-6 and TRBJ1-1; 7 bases are shared with TRBD1. Germline values: CDR1 MNHNY, CDR2 SVGAGI (reference sequence). V was pared by 6 bases and J by 2 bases, with 9 bases of the junction left unmatched. The CDR3 is made up of 15 amino acids. The CDR3 sequence: CASRTGSSVNTEAFF. The CDR3, as DNA: TGTGCCAGCAGGACAGGGAGTTCTGTTAACACTGAAGCTTTCTTT.

The chain joins TRBV7-2 to TRBJ1-1; D might be TRBD1 (5 bases). CDR3 length equals 14 residues. Germline CDR1 is SGHTA and CDR2 is FQGNSA. V lost 5 bases and J 4 bases, leaving 14 bases between the germline ends. Here the CDR3 reads CASSPGGASTEAFF. The CDR3 DNA is TGTGCCAGCAGCCCCGGAGGGGCTTCCACTGAAGCTTTCTTT. The complete variable domain, with remaining parts taken from reference TRBV7-2 and TRBJ1-1, reads GAGVSQSPSNKVTEKGKDVELRCDPISGHTALYWYRQSLGQGLEFLIYFQGNSAPDKSGLPSDRFSAERTGGSVSTLTIQRTQQEDSAVYLCASSPGGASTEAFFGQGTRLTVV.

In this sample, this clone turned up a few times. The V call is TRBV19, the J call TRBJ2-7; 10 bases are shared with TRBD1. Germline V gene data show CDR1 as LNHDA and CDR2 as SQIVND (reference sequence). With 5 bases clipped from V and 4 bases from J, the junction kept 5 bases outside the gene matches. The CDR3 covers 14 residues. The CDR3 DNA follows: TGTGCCAGTAGTCTCGGGACAGGGGTGTACGAGCAGTACTTC. Protein product: CASSLGTGVYEQYF. Full variable domain (rest looked up from reference TRBV19 and TRBJ2-7): DGGITQSPKYLFRKEGQNVTLSCEQNLNHDAMYWYRQDPGQGLRLIYYSQIVNDFQKGDIAEGYSVSREKKESFPLTVTSAQKNPTAFYLCASSLGTGVYEQYFGPGTRLTVT.